Below, one TCR beta chain is given with its context. TEMRA cells were FACS-enriched and CD8+ and CD4+ T cells negatively isolated. RNA amounts of roughly 0.45 to 1 ug underwent reverse transcription with random hexamers. Across 54 Vbeta and 13 Jbeta, immunoSEQ multiplex PCR amplified TCR beta CDR3. TCRdb called the immunoSEQ multiplex PCR reads again in MiXCR, with one record for every CDR3 protein. The sample contains some 120,000 distinct CDR3 sequences, less than 95% of which appear only once. The sample is drawn from a study of CD8 T cells in Susac syndrome. Germline V gene data show CDR1 as DFQATT and CDR2 as SNEGSKA (reference sequence). The CDR3 is 14 amino acids. Trimming took 3 bases from V and 5 from J, leaving 16 bases between them.

The specimen sequenced was CD8+ T cells from PBMCs. The genes are TRBV20-1 and TRBJ2-5; the D gene is possibly TRBD2 (5 bases). This sequence originates from a human donor in good health. DNA for the CDR3: TGCAGTGCTAGTAGTGGGAGAGTTGGGGAGACCCAGTACTTC. Its protein product is CSASSGRVGETQYF.